Listed here are 10 T cell receptor beta chains from one sample, sequenced in a study of CD4 and CD8 cells across lung adenocarcinoma regions. Each CDR3 protein gets one entry after TCRdb re-called the PCR reads with MiXCR. The table has some 19,000 distinct CDR3 sequences, around half seen once. The material sequenced was CD8+ T cells from the center of a lung tumor. The receptor source for this set is a female donor with lung adenocarcinoma. The CD4 and CD8 labels of this study may be unreliable.

This clonotype appeared a few times. The V call is TRBV6-1, the J call TRBJ2-1; the D gene could be TRBD1 or TRBD2 (5 bases each). The J call may be wrong; the DNA end is better matched by TRBJ2-5. Germline V gene lookup returns CDR1 MNHNS and CDR2 SASEGT. The length of the CDR3 is 13 residues. For the CDR3, the DNA is TGTGCCAGCAGTCCATGGGACGAAGAGACCCAGTACTTC. Residues: CASSPWDEETQYF.

In this sample, this clonotype turned up once. A read error may account for a junction end that differs from germline. The chain links TRBV6-1 to TRBJ2-3; no clear D. CDR3 length: 16 amino acids. Looked up from germline, CDR1 is MNHNS and CDR2 is SASEGT. CDR3 region: CASSDPRAALTDAQYF. CDR3 in DNA: TGTGCCAGCAGTGATCCTCGGGCTGCGCTCACAGATGCGCAGTATTTT.

The genes are TRBV10-1 and TRBJ2-1; the D call may be TRBD1 or TRBD2 (5 bases each). The ends were cut back, 6 bases at V and 6 bases at J, with 15 bases in the middle. Per germline, CDR1 WNHNN and CDR2 SYGVQD (reference sequence). The CDR3 spans 14 residues. The CDR3 bases are TGCGCCAGCAGCCCCGGGACCACGTTCAATGAGCAGTTCTTC. Translating gives CASSPGTTFNEQFF.

The chain recombines TRBV27 with TRBJ2-4; D unclear. Near its end, the DNA agrees better with TRBJ2-3, so the J call may be wrong. The CDR3 consists of 13 residues. Looked up from germline, CDR1 is MNHEY and CDR2 is SMNVEV (reference sequence). The CDR3 nucleotides are TGTGCCAGCGGGTTGCGAGCCAAAAATATTCAGTATTTT. Encoded protein: CASGLRAKNIQYF.

This chain joins TRBV7-2 and TRBJ2-1; D is ambiguous. The J call is in doubt because the DNA end fits TRBJ2-5 better. Germline CDR1 reads SGHTA; CDR2 reads FQGNSA. This CDR3 region has 12 residues. This CDR3 is CASSLIGETQYF. The CDR3, as DNA: TGTGCCAGCAGCTTAATCGGAGAGACCCAGTACTTC.

On this clonotype: The junction departs from germline at one end; a sequencing error may be responsible. This chain joins TRBV5-1 and TRBJ2-6; D call uncertain. This CDR3 has 14 amino acids. Germline loops: CDR1 SGHRS, CDR2 YFSETQ. The CDR3, as DNA: TGCGCCAGCAGTGCCGGCTCTAGGGCCAACGTCCTGACTTTC. Encoded protein: CASSAGSRANVLTF.

The CDR3 bases are TGCAGTGCTAGCGGGAGTAAGTCCTACAATGAGCAGTTCTTC. Translated, it gives CSASGSKSYNEQFF. This sequence joins TRBV20-1 and TRBJ2-1, with D tentatively TRBD2 (6 bases). V shed 3 bases and J shed 1 base, with 10 bases lying between them. The germline V gene has CDR1 DFQATT and CDR2 SNEGSKA (reference sequence). The CDR3 runs 14 residues.

This clonotype was found many times. DNA for the CDR3: TGTGCCATCAGTGACGGAGGGCCCACAGATACGCAGTATTTT. Amino acids: CAISDGGPTDTQYF. This chain links TRBV10-3 with TRBJ2-3; maybe TRBD2 (6 bases). V was pared by 3 bases and J by 2 bases, with 9 bases between. Per the germline V gene, CDR1 is ENHRY and CDR2 is SYGVKD. This CDR3 contains 14 residues.

Details on this clonotype: A read error may account for a junction end that differs from germline. This chain joins TRBV6-5 and TRBJ2-1; D may match TRBD1 or TRBD2 (5 bases each). Germline CDR1 and CDR2: MNHEY and SVGAGI. CDR3 length: 15 residues. The CDR3 protein is CARGYGAGRPETQYF. CDR3 bases: TGTGCCAGGGGTTACGGGGCAGGGCGCCCAGAGACCCAGTATTTC.

Concerning this clonotype: Sequence at one end of the junction differs from germline and may be a read error. V usage is TRBV12-3 or TRBV12-4 and J usage is TRBJ1-5; possibly TRBD1 for D (5 bases). This CDR3 has 13 residues. CDR3 in DNA: TGTGCCAGCAGTTTTCAAGGGGATCAGCCCCACCACTTT. Translating it yields CASSFQGDQPHHF.